A single sample gave rise to the 17 T cell receptor beta chains below, sequenced in a study of cytomegalovirus exposure and HLA in healthy donors. 13 Jbeta primers and 60 Vbeta primers were used for the PCR. Method: immunoSEQ multiplex PCR; TCRdb's copy keeps in-frame clones and lacks some. The repertoire table contains some 96,000 clones. The sequenced sample was PBMCs. Receptors originate from a woman between 25 and 40 years old in good health and CMV-seronegative.

The rearrangement joins TRBV5-1 to TRBJ2-5; TRBD2 aligns across 15 bases. This CDR3 contains 18 residues. V trimming: 4 bases; J trimming: 0 bases; junction bases outside the gene matches: 7. Germline lookup yields CDR1 SGHRS and CDR2 YFSETQ. The CDR3 is CASSRGTSGGLYQETQYF. CDR3 bases: TGCGCCAGCAGCAGGGGGACTAGCGGGGGGTTGTACCAAGAGACCCAGTACTTC.

The chain uses TRBV19 and TRBJ1-5; 8 nucleotides align to TRBD1. V trimming: 8 bases; J trimming: 2 bases; junction bases outside the gene matches: 8. The germline V gene has CDR1 LNHDA and CDR2 SQIVND (reference sequence). The CDR3 contains 15 residues. CDR3 sequence reads: CASRTGPLGNQPQHF. The DNA for the CDR3 is TGTGCCAGTCGGACAGGGCCTTTAGGCAATCAGCCCCAGCATTTT.

The chain employs TRBV4-1 and TRBJ2-1; 7 positions agree with TRBD2. The CDR3 covers 19 residues. Germline-derived CDR1 and CDR2 are MGHRA and YSYEKL. The ends lost 0 bases at V and 2 bases at J; junction bases unmatched: 13. The CDR3 region is CASSQDVSLAASTYNEQFF. CDR3 DNA: TGCGCCAGCAGCCAAGACGTTTCCCTAGCGGCCAGTACCTACAATGAGCAGTTCTTC.

This rearrangement joins TRBV6-1 to TRBJ2-1; 11 bases are a match to TRBD2. Losses at the gene ends were 1 base for V and 12 bases for J; bases not matched to a gene: 2. The CDR3 extends over 13 amino acids. The germline gives CDR1 MNHNS, CDR2 SASEGT. In DNA form, the CDR3 reads TGTGCCAGCAGTGAAGATCTAGCGGGGGGGCAGTTCTTC. Translation gives CASSEDLAGGQFF.

The chain employs TRBV5-4 and TRBJ2-6; D is uncertain. The V gene lost 0 bases and the J gene lost 2 bases, with 6 bases spanning the gap. This CDR3 is built from 15 residues. Germline lookup yields CDR1 SGHNT and CDR2 YYREEE (reference sequence). CDR3 coding DNA: TGTGCCAGCAGCTTGGGAGGAGCTGGGGCCAACGTCCTGACTTTC. It specifies CASSLGGAGANVLTF.

The CDR3 nucleotides read TGTGCCATCAGCGGGGGGACAGGGGGCAATCAGCCCCAGCATTTT. Protein product: CAISGGTGGNQPQHF. The J gene is TRBJ1-5, the V gene TRBV10-3, with 10 bases identical to TRBD1. Germline V CDR1 and CDR2: ENHRY, SYGVKD. The J segment lost 2 bases and the V segment lost 6 bases, leaving 4 bases of the junction unmatched. The CDR3 length is 15 residues.

This sequence joins TRBV15 and TRBJ2-1, with TRBD1 matching 11 bases. Losses at the gene ends were 4 bases for V and 3 bases for J; bases not matched to a gene: 2. This CDR3 has 15 amino acids. Germline V gives CDR1 LNHNV, CDR2 YYDKDF (reference sequence). For the CDR3, the DNA is TGTGCCACCAGCACGGGACAGGGGGACTACAATGAGCAGTTCTTC. The encoded protein is CATSTGQGDYNEQFF.

The V gene is TRBV19, the J gene TRBJ1-2; D is ambiguous. The germline CDR1 and CDR2 sequences are LNHDA and SQIVND (reference sequence). The germline V and J ends were trimmed by 9 bases and 5 bases, with 4 bases remaining between them. The CDR3 has 9 amino acids. CDR3 region: CASGYGYTF. The CDR3 region has the DNA TGTGCCAGCGGGTATGGCTACACCTTC.

The chain uses TRBV2 and TRBJ1-1; D is perhaps TRBD1 (5 bases). Trimming removed 11 bases at V and 0 bases at J, with 13 bases between. The CDR3 is made up of 13 amino acids. The germline V gene encodes CDR1 SNHLY and CDR2 FYNNEI. This chain's CDR3 is CAGHLPMNTEAFF. The CDR3 DNA follows: TGTGCCGGACACCTCCCCATGAACACTGAAGCTTTCTTT.

The chain is built from TRBV15 and TRBJ2-7; 10 bases are a match to TRBD1. This CDR3 is 14 amino acids long. Per germline, CDR1 LNHNV and CDR2 YYDKDF (reference sequence). V trimming: 5 bases; J trimming: 5 bases; junction bases outside the gene matches: 6. The CDR3 region has the DNA TGTGCCACCAGCTGGGGGACAGGGGCAGACGAGCAGTACTTC. Amino acids: CATSWGTGADEQYF.

The chain carries TRBV6-5 and TRBJ1-5; no clear D. Germline CDR1 reads MNHEY; CDR2 reads SVGAGI. This CDR3 is built from 14 residues. Trimming removed 0 bases from V and 5 bases from J, with 8 bases in between. The CDR3 loop is CASSYSGSHQPQHF. CDR3 nucleotides: TGTGCCAGCAGTTACTCAGGGAGCCATCAGCCCCAGCATTTT.

The chain combines TRBV9 with TRBJ2-2, with D hard to call. Trimming removed 1 base at V and 0 bases at J, with 13 bases between. CDR1 SGDLS and CDR2 YYNGEE come from the germline V gene. The CDR3 sequence is 17 residues long. CDR3 region: CASSVPLQAPNTGELFF. The CDR3 nucleotides read TGTGCCAGCAGCGTACCGCTTCAGGCCCCGAACACCGGGGAGCTGTTTTTT.

The V gene is TRBV5-6, the J gene TRBJ1-5; D is undetermined. Germline CDR1 reads SGHDT; CDR2 reads YYEEEE. V was clipped by 2 bases and J by 3 bases, with 9 bases between them. The CDR3 is 14 amino acids. CDR3 sequence: CASSLFGYNQPQHF. The CDR3, as DNA: TGTGCCAGCAGCTTATTCGGGTACAATCAGCCCCAGCATTTT.

The genes are TRBV11-2 and TRBJ2-1, with TRBD1 matching 9 bases. CDR3 size: 15 residues. Germline trimming cut 5 bases from V and 6 bases from J; bases unmatched to any gene: 8. Germline V lookup: CDR1 SGHAT, CDR2 FQNNGV. The CDR3 coding sequence is TGTGCCAGCAGCATAACCGGGACAGGGCTCAATGAGCAGTTCTTC. It is translated as CASSITGTGLNEQFF.

The chain joins TRBV11-2 to TRBJ2-5; 7 bases fit TRBD1. CDR3 size: 13 residues. Germline-derived CDR1 and CDR2 are SGHAT and FQNNGV. The V and J ends lost 8 bases and 3 bases, in that order; junction bases with no gene match: 6. CDR3 bases: TGTGCCAGCGGACCGACAGGGAAAGAGACCCAGTACTTC. Translating gives CASGPTGKETQYF.

The V call is TRBV6-5, the J call TRBJ2-7; no reliable D call. CDR3 length: 15 residues. V lost 2 bases and J lost 0, with 11 bases in between. Germline loops: CDR1 MNHEY, CDR2 SVGAGI. The CDR3 is CASSYIAISSYEQYF. In DNA, the CDR3 is TGTGCCAGCAGTTACATAGCTATCAGCTCCTACGAGCAGTACTTC.

This chain links TRBV28 with TRBJ2-2, with 7 bases aligning to TRBD1. The germline CDR1 and CDR2 sequences are MDHEN and SYDVKM. CDR3 length: 14 residues. The V and J ends lost 4 bases and 3 bases, in that order; junction bases with no gene match: 2. CDR3: CASSSQGDTGELFF. Here the CDR3 DNA reads TGTGCCAGCAGTTCCCAGGGGGACACCGGGGAGCTGTTTTTT.